The clone carrying this T cell receptor (beta chain) was detected only a few times. These data originate in a study of identical twins. Per the germline V gene, CDR1 is MNHNS and CDR2 is SASEGT. V shed 3 bases and J 4 bases; nucleotides not matched to a gene: 9. CDR3 length: 15 amino acids. One entry per CDR3 protein results from TCRdb running MiXCR on the 5' RACE reads. The sample records fewer than 800,000 distinct CDR3 sequences, roughly 7.1% being singletons. The same data also went into a second study, on yellow fever vaccine responses in identical twins.

The specimen was PBMCs. This sequence was found in a woman in her late teens or twenties in good health. The chain combines TRBV6-1 with TRBJ2-7, with TRBD1 matching over 7 bases. This CDR3 is CASSDPDRVDYEQYF. CDR3 in DNA: TGTGCCAGCAGTGATCCTGACAGGGTGGATTACGAGCAGTACTTC.